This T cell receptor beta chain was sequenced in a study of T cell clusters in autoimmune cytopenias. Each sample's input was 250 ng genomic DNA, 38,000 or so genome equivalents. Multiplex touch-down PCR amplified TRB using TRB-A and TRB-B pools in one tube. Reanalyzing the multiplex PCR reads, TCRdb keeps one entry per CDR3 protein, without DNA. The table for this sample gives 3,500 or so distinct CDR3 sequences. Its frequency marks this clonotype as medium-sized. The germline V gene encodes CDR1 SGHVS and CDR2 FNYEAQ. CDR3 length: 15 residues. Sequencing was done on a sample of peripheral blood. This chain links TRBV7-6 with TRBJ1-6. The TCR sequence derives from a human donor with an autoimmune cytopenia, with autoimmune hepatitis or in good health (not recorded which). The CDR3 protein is CASSSEQIYNSPLHF.